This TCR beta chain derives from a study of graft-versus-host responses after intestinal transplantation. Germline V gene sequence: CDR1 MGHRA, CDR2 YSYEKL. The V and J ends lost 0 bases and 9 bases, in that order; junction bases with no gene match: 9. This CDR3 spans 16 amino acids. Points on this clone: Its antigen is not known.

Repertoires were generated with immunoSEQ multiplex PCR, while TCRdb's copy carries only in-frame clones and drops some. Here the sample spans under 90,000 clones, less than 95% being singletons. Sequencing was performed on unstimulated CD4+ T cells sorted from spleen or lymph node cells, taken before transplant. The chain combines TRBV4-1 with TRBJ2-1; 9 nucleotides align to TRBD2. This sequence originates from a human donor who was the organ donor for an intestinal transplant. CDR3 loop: CASSQDGGGASSEQFF. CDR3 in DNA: TGCGCCAGCAGCCAAGATGGCGGGGGGGCCTCAAGTGAGCAGTTCTTC.